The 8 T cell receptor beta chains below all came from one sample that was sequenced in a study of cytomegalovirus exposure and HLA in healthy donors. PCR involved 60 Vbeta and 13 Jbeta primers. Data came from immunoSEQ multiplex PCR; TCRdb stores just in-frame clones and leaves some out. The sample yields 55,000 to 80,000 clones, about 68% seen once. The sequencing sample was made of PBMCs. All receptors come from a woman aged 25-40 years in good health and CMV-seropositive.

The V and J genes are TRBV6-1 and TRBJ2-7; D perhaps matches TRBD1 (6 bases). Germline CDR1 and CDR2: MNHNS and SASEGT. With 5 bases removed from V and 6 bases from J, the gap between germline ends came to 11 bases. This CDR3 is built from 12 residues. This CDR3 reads CASSLDRGEQYF. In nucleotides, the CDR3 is TGTGCCAGCAGTTTGGACAGAGGCGAGCAGTACTTC.

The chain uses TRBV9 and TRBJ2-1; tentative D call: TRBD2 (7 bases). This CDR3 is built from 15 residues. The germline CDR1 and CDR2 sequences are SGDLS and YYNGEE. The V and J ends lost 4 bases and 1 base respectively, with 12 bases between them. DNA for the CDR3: TGTGCCAGCAGCAGGGGGGGGCAGTCCTACAATGAGCAGTTCTTC. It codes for CASSRGGQSYNEQFF.

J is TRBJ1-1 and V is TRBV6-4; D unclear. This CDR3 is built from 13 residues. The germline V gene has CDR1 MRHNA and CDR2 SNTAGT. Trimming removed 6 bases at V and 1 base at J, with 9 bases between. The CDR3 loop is CASSQESNTEAFF. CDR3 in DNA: TGTGCCAGCAGCCAAGAGTCGAACACTGAAGCTTTCTTT.

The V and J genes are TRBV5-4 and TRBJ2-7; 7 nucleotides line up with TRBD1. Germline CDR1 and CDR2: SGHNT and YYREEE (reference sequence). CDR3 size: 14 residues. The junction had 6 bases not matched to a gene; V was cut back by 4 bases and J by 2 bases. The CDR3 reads CASSRQGQAYEQYF. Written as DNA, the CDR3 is TGTGCCAGCAGCCGACAGGGACAAGCCTACGAGCAGTACTTC.

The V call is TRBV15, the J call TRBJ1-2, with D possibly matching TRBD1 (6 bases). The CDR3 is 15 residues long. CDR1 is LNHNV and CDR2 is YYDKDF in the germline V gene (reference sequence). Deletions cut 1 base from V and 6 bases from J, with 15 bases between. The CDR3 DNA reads TGTGCCACCAGCAGAGGATCGGGGGGCCAAAATGGCTACACCTTC. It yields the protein CATSRGSGGQNGYTF.

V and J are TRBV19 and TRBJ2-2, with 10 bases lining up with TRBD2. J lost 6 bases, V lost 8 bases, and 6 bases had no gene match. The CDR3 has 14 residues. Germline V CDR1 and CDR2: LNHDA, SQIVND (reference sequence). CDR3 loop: CASSRTSGSGELFF. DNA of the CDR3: TGTGCCAGTTCCAGGACTAGCGGCTCCGGGGAGCTGTTTTTT.

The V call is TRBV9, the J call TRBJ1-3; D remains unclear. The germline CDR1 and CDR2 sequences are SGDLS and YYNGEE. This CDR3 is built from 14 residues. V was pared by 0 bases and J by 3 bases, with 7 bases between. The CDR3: CASSVAGGGNTIYF. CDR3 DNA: TGTGCCAGCAGCGTAGCAGGAGGTGGAAACACCATATATTTT.

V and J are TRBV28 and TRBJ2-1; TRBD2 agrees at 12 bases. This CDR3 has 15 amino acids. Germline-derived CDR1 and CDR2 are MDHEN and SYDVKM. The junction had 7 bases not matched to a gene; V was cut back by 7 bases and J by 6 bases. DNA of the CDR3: TGTGCCAGCATGGTGACTAGCGGGAGAAGCAATGAGCAGTTCTTC. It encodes CASMVTSGRSNEQFF.